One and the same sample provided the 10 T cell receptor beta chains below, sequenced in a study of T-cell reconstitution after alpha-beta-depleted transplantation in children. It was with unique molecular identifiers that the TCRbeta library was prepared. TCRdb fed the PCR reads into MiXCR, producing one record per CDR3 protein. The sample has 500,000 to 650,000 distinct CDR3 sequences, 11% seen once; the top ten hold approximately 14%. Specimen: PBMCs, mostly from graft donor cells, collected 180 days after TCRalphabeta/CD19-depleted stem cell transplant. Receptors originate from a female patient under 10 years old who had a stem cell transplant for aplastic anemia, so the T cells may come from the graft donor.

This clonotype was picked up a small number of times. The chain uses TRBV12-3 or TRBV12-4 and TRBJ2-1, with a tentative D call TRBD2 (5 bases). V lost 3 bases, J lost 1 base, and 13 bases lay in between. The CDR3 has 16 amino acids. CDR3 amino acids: CASSFTAAISYNEQFF. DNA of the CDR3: TGTGCCAGCAGTTTTACAGCGGCTATTTCCTACAATGAGCAGTTCTTC.

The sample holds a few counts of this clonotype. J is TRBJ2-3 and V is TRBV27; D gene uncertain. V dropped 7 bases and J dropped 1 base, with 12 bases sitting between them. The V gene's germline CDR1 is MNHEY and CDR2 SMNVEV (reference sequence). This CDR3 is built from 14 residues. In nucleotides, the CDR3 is TGTGCCAGCAAACCGATGGATCGCACAGATACGCAGTATTTT. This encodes CASKPMDRTDTQYF.

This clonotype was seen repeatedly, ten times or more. The CDR3 loop reads CATSRDLSDNSPLHF. The CDR3 nucleotides are TGTGCCACCAGCAGAGATCTATCGGATAATTCACCCCTCCACTTT. The J gene is TRBJ1-6, the V gene TRBV15; D is uncertain. V lost 0 bases, J lost 5 bases, and 8 bases lay in between. Germline V CDR1 and CDR2: LNHNV, YYDKDF (reference sequence). The CDR3 loop spans 15 amino acids.

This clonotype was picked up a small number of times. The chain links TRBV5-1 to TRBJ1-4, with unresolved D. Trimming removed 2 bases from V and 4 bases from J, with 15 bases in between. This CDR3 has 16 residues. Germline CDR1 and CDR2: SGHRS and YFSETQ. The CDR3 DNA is TGCGCCAGCAGCTTTCTAGCAGGAGGGCATAATGAAAAACTGTTTTTT. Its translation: CASSFLAGGHNEKLFF. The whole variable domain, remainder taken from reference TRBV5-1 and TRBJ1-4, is KAGVTQTPRYLIKTRGQQVTLSCSPISGHRSVSWYQQTPGQGLQFLFEYFSETQRNKGNFPGRFSGRQFSNSRSEMNVSTLELGDSALYLCASSFLAGGHNEKLFFGSGTQLSVL.

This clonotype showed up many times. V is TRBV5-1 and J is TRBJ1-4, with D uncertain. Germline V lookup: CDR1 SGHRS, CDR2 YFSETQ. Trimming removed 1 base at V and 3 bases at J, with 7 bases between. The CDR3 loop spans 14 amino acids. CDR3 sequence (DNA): TGCGCCAGCAGCTTGTCAGGACCTAATGAAAAACTGTTTTTT. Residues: CASSLSGPNEKLFF.

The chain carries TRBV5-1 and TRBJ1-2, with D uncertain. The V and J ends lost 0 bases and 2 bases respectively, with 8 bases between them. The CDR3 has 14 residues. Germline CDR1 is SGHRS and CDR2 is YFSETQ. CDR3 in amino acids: CASSLELQNYGYTF. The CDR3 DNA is TGCGCCAGCAGCTTGGAACTCCAAAACTATGGCTACACCTTC.

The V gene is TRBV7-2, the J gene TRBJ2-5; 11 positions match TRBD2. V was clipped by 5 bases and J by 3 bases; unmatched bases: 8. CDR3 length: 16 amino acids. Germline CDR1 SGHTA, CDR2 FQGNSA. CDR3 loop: CASSPHPTSGKETQYF. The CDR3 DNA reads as TGTGCCAGCAGCCCCCACCCGACTAGCGGGAAAGAGACCCAGTACTTC. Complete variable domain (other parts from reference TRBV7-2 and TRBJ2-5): GAGVSQSPSNKVTEKGKDVELRCDPISGHTALYWYRQSLGQGLEFLIYFQGNSAPDKSGLPSDRFSAERTGGSVSTLTIQRTQQEDSAVYLCASSPHPTSGKETQYFGPGTRLLVL.

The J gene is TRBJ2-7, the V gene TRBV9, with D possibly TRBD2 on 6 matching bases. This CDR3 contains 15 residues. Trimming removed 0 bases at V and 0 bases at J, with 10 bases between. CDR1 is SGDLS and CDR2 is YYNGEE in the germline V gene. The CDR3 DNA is TGTGCCAGCAGCGTAGCAGTTAGCGGCTCCTACGAGCAGTACTTC. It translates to CASSVAVSGSYEQYF.

This CDR3 is CASSQEAGTNYGYTF. CDR3 in DNA: TGCGCCAGCAGCCAAGAAGCAGGGACTAACTATGGCTACACCTTC. The chain employs TRBV4-3 and TRBJ1-2; D is perhaps TRBD1 (5 bases). V gave up 0 bases and J gave up 0 bases, with 8 bases separating them. The germline V gene has CDR1 LGHNA and CDR2 YSLEER. The CDR3 length is 15 residues.

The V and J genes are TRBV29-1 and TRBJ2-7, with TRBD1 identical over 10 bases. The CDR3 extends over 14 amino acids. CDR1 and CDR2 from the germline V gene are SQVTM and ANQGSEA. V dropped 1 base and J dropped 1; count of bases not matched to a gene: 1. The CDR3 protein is CSVEGQGASYEQYF. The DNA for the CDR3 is TGCAGCGTTGAAGGACAGGGGGCGTCCTACGAGCAGTACTTC.